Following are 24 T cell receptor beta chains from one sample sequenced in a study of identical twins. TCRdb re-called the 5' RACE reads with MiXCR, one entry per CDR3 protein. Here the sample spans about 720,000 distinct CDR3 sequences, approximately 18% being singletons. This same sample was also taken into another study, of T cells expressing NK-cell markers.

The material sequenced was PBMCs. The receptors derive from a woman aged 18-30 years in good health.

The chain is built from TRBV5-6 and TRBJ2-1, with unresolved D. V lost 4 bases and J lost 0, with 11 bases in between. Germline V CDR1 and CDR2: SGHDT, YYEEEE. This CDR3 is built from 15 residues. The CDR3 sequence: CASSPDASSYNEQFF. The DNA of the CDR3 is TGTGCCAGCAGCCCGGACGCAAGCTCCTACAATGAGCAGTTCTTC.

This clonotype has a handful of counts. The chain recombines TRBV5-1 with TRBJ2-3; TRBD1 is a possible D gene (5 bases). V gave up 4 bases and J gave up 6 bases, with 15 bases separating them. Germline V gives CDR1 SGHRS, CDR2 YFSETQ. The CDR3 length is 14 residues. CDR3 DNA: TGCGCCAGCAGCACTACAGGTCCGGTCGATACGCAGTATTTT. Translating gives CASSTTGPVDTQYF.

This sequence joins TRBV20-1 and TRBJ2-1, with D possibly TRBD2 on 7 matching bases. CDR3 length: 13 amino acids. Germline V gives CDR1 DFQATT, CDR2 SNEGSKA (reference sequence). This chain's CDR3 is CRAEGGRDNEQFF. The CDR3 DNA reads TGCAGGGCAGAGGGGGGGCGCGACAATGAGCAGTTCTTC.

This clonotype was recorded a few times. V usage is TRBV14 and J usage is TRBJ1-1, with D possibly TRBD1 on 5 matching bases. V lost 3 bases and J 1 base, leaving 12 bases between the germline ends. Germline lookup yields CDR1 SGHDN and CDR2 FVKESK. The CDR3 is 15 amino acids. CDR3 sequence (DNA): TGTGCCAGCAGCCAGGCGGGACGCTGGAACACTGAAGCTTTCTTT. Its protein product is CASSQAGRWNTEAFF.

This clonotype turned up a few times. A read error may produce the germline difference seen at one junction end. CDR3 nucleotides: TGTGCCAGCAGGTTGGGGACAGTCACCAACTATGGCTACACCTTC. This codes for CASRLGTVTNYGYTF. The V call is TRBV5-5, the J call TRBJ1-2; 7 bases map to TRBD1. Germline lookup yields CDR1 SGHKS and CDR2 YYEKEE (reference sequence). This CDR3 comprises 15 residues.

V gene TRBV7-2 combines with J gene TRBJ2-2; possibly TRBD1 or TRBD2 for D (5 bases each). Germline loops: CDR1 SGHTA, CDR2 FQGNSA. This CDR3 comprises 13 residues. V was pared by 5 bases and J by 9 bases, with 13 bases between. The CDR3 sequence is CASSLGTVRELFF. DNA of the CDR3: TGTGCCAGCAGCCTGGGGACGGTCCGGGAGCTGTTTTTT.

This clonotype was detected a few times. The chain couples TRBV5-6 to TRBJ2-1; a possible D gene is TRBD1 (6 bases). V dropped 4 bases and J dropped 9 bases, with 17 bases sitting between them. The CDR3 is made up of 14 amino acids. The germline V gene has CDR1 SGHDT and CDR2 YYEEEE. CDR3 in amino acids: CASSQGGPWGEQFF. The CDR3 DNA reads TGTGCCAGCAGCCAAGGGGGACCTTGGGGTGAGCAGTTCTTC. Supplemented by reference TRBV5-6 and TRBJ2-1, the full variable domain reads DAGVTQSPTHLIKTRGQQVTLRCSPKSGHDTVSWYQQALGQGPQFIFQYYEEEERQRGNFPDRFSGHQFPNYSSELNVNALLLGDSALYLCASSQGGPWGEQFFGPGTRLTVL.

The CDR3 here is CASSLGQGIGELFF. In DNA form, the CDR3 reads TGTGCCAGCAGTCTCGGACAGGGAATAGGGGAGCTGTTTTTT. V gene TRBV9 combines with J gene TRBJ2-2; 8 nucleotides agree with TRBD1. The CDR3 length is 14 residues. V was clipped by 5 bases and J by 8 bases; unmatched bases: 8. CDR1 SGDLS and CDR2 YYNGEE come from the germline V gene.

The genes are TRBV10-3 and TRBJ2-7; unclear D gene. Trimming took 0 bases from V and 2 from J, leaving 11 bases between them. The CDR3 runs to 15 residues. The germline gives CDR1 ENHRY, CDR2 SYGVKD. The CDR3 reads CAISESELSAYEQYF. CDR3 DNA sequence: TGTGCCATCAGTGAGTCCGAGCTATCCGCCTACGAGCAGTACTTC.

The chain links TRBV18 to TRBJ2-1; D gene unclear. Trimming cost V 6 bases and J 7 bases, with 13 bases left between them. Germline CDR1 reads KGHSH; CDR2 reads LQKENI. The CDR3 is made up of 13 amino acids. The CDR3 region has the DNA TGTGCCAGCTCGCGGATGGAAGGGAATGAGCAGTTCTTC. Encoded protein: CASSRMEGNEQFF. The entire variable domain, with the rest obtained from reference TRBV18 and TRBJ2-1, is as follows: NAGVMQNPRHLVRRRGQEARLRCSPMKGHSHVYWYRQLPEEGLKFMVYLQKENIIDESGMPKERFSAEFPKEGPSILRIQQVVRGDSAAYFCASSRMEGNEQFFGPGTRLTVL.

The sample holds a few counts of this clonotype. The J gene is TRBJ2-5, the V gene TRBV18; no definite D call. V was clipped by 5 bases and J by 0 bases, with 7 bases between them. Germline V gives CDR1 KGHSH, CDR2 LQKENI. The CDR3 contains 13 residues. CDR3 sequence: CASSTANQETQYF. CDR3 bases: TGTGCCAGCTCAACGGCGAACCAAGAGACCCAGTACTTC.

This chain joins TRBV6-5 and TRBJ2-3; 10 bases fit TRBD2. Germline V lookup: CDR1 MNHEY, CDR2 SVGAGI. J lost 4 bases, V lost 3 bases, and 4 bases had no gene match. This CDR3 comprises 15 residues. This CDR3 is CASSYKRGGADTQYF. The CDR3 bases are TGTGCCAGCAGTTATAAGCGGGGGGGCGCAGATACGCAGTATTTT.

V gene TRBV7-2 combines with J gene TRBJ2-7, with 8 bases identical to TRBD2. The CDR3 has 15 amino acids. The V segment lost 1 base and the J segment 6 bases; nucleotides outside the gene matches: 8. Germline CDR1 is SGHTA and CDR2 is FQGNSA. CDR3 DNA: TGTACCAGCAGCTTAGGAGCGGGGGCTTATTCCGAGCAGTACTTC. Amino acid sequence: CTSSLGAGAYSEQYF.

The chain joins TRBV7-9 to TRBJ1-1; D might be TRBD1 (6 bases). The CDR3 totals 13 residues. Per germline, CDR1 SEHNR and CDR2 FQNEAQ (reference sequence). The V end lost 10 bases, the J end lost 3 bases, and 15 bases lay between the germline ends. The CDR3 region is CATQGYADTEAFF. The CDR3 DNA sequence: TGTGCCACACAGGGCTACGCCGACACTGAAGCTTTCTTT.

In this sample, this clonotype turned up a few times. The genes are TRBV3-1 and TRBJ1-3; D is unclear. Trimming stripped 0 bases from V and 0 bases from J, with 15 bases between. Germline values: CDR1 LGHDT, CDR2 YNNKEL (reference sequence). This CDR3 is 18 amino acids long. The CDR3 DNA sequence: TGTGCCAGCAGCCAAGACGACCAGAGTTACCACTCTGGAAACACCATATATTTT. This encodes CASSQDDQSYHSGNTIYF.

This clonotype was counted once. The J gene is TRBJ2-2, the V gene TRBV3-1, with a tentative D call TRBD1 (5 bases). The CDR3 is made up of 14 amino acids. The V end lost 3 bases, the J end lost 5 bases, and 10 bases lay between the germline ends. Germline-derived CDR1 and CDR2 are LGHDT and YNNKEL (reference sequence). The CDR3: CASSHQGWTGELFF. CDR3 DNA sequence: TGTGCCAGCAGCCATCAGGGATGGACCGGGGAGCTGTTTTTT.

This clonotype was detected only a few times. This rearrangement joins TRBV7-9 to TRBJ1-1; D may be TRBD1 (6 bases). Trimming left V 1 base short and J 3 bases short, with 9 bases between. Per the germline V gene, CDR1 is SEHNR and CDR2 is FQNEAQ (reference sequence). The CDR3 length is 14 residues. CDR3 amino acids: CASSLGKGDTEAFF. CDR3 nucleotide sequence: TGTGCCAGCAGCTTAGGCAAGGGGGACACTGAAGCTTTCTTT.

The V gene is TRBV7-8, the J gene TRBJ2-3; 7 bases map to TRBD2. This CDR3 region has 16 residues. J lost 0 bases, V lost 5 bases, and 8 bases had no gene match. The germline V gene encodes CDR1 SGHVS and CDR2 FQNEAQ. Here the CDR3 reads CASSGPKRGSTDTQYF. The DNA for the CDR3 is TGTGCCAGCAGCGGCCCAAAGCGGGGTAGCACAGATACGCAGTATTTT.

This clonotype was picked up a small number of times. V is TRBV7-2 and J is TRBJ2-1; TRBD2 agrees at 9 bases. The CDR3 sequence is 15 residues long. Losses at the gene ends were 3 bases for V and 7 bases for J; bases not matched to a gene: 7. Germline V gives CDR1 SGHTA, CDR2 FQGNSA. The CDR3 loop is CASSFLAGIQNEQFF. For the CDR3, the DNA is TGTGCCAGCAGCTTCCTAGCGGGGATCCAAAATGAGCAGTTCTTC.

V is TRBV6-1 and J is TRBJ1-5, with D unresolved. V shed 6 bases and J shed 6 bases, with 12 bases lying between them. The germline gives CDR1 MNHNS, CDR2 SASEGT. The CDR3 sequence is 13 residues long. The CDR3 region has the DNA TGTGCCAGCAGCCGGGGAGAGTTTCAGCCCCAGCATTTT. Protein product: CASSRGEFQPQHF.

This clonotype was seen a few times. The CDR3 is CASSFEREGFYEQYF. CDR3 coding DNA: TGTGCCAGCAGCTTCGAGCGGGAGGGATTCTACGAGCAGTACTTC. The genes are TRBV7-8 and TRBJ2-7; 10 bases match TRBD2. CDR3 length equals 15 residues. Trimming took 3 bases from V and 3 from J; bases not matched to a gene: 5. Germline CDR1 reads SGHVS; CDR2 reads FQNEAQ.

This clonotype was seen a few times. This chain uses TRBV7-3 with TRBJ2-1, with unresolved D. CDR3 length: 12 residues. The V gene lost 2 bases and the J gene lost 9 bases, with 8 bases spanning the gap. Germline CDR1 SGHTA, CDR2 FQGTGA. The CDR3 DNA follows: TGTGCCAGCAGCTTACAGGCTGGTGAGCAGTTCTTC. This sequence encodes CASSLQAGEQFF.

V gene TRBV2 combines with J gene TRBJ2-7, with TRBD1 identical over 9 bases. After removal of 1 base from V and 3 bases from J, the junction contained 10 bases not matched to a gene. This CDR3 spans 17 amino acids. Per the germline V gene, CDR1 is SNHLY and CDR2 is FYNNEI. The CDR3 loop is CASSEGAGQGWVYEQYF. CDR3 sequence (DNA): TGTGCCAGCAGTGAAGGCGCGGGACAGGGCTGGGTCTACGAGCAGTACTTC.

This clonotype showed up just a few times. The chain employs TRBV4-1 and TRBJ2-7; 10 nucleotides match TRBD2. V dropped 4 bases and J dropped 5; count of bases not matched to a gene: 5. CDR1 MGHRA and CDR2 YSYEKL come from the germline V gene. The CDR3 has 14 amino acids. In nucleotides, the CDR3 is TGCGCCAGCAGCCCTAGCGGGAGAAGCCACGAGCAGTACTTC. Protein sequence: CASSPSGRSHEQYF.